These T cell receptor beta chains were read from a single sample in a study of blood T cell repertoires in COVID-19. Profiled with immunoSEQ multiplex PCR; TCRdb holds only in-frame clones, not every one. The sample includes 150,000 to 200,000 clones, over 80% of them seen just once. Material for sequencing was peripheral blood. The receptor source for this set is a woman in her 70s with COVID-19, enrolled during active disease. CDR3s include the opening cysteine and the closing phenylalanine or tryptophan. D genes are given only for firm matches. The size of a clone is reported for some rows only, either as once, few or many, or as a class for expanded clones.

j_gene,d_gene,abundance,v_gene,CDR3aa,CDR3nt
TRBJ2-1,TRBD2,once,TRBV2,CASTREVSYNEQFF,TGTGCCAGCACGCGGGAGGTCTCTTACAATGAGCAGTTCTTC
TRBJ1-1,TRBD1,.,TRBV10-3,CATDRGISNTEAFF,TGTGCCACCGACAGGGGAATCTCGAACACTGAAGCTTTCTTT
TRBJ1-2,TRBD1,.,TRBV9,CASSVSRMGQGHGYTF,TGTGCCAGCAGCGTCTCCCGTATGGGACAGGGGCATGGCTACACCTTC
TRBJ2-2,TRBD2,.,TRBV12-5,CASAATLTSGYTGELFF,TGTGCTAGTGCTGCCACTTTGACTAGCGGATACACCGGGGAGCTGTTTTTT
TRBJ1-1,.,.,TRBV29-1,CSVGSAPGNIGNTEAFF,TGCAGCGTTGGATCGGCTCCGGGGAATATAGGGAACACTGAAGCTTTCTTT
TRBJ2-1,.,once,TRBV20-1,CSARGNNEQFF,TGCAGTGCCCGAGGGAACAATGAGCAGTTCTTC
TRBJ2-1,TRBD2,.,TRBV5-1,CASSLGSGRANEQFF,TGCGCCAGCAGCTTGGGTAGCGGGAGGGCCAATGAGCAGTTCTTC
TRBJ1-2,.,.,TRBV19,CASSSGGYGYTF,TGTGCCAGTAGTAGCGGTGGGTATGGCTACACCTTC
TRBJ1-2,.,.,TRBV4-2,CASSQGRSGVFYGYTF,TGTGCCAGCAGCCAAGGAAGGTCTGGAGTCTTCTATGGCTACACCTTC
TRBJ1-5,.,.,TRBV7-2,CASSLIRSNQPQHF,TGTGCCAGCAGCCTTATCAGGAGCAATCAGCCCCAGCATTTT
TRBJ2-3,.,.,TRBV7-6,CASSSQGFTDTQYF,TGTGCCAGCAGCTCCCAGGGGTTCACAGATACGCAGTATTTT
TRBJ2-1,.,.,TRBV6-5,CATNRARALNNEQFF,TGTGCCACGAACAGGGCCAGGGCGCTAAACAATGAGCAGTTCTTC
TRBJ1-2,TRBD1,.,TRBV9,CASSVGTGGDGYTF,TGTGCCAGCAGCGTGGGGACAGGGGGGGATGGCTACACCTTC
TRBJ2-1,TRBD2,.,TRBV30,CAWRGLAGISEQFF,TGTGCCTGGAGAGGACTAGCGGGAATTAGTGAGCAGTTCTTC
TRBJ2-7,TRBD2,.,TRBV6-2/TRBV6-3,CASSAASGSYEQYF,TGTGCCAGCAGCGCTGCTAGCGGGAGCTACGAGCAGTACTTC
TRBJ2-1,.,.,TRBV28,CASSLVRPSGAYNEQFF,TGTGCCAGCAGTTTAGTTCGCCCCTCGGGAGCCTACAATGAGCAGTTCTTC
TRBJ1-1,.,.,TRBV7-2,CASSLALGQTSRAEAFF,TGTGCCAGCAGCTTAGCTTTAGGACAGACATCGAGGGCTGAAGCTTTCTTT
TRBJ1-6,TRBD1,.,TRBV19,CASSTTGGGSPLHF,TGTGCCAGTAGTACCACAGGGGGTGGTTCACCCCTCCACTTT
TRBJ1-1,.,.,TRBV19,CASSEGGAGTEAFF,TGTGCCAGTAGCGAGGGGGGGGCCGGGACTGAAGCTTTCTTT
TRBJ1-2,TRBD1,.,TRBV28,CASKQGYYGYTF,TGTGCCAGCAAACAGGGGTACTATGGCTACACCTTC
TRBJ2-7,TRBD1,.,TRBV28,CASSPGGALNEQYF,TGTGCCAGCAGTCCAGGGGGCGCGCTAAACGAGCAGTACTTC
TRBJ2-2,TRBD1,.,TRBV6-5,CASRPGTGGTGELFF,TGTGCCAGCAGACCCGGGACAGGGGGCACCGGGGAGCTGTTTTTT
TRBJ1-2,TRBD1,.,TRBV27,CASKMTGNYGYTF,TGTGCCAGCAAAATGACAGGGAACTATGGCTACACCTTC
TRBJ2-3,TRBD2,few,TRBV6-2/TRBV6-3,CASSYSASGLTDTQYF,TGTGCCAGCAGTTACAGCGCTAGCGGCCTCACAGATACGCAGTATTTT